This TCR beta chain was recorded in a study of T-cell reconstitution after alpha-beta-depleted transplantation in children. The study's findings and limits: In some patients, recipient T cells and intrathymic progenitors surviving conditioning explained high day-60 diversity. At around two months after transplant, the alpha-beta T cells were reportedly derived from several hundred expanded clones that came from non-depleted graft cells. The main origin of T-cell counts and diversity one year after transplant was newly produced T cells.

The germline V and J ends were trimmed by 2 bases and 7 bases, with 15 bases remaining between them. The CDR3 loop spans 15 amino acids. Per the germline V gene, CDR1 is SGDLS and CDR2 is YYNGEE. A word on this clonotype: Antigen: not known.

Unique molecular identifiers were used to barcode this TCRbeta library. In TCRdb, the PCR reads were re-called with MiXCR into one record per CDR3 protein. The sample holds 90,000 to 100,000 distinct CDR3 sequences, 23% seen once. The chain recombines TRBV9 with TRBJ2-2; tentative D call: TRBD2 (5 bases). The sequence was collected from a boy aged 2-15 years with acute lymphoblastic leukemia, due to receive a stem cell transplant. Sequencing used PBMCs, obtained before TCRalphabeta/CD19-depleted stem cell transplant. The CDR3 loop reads CASSVARAGGGELFF. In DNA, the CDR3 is TGTGCCAGCAGCGTCGCGCGGGCAGGTGGCGGGGAGCTGTTTTTT.